The 3 T cell receptor beta chains below all came from one sample that was sequenced in a study of CXCR3-negative and CXCR3-positive naive CD8 T cells. Whole-study findings and limits: Against CXCR3-negative naive cells, CXCR3-positive naive cells showed more hydrophobic TRB CDR3s.

The method, 5' RACE with UMI labels, was used to prepare the TRB cDNA libraries. Reanalyzing the 5' RACE reads, TCRdb keeps one entry per CDR3 protein, without DNA. The listing records some 120,000 distinct CDR3 sequences. Antigens of these TCRs are unknown. Sample: naive CXCR3+ CD8+ T cells from blood. Subset reported: CD45RO-CCR7+CD27+CD95- naive CD8+ T cells expressing CXCR3 (TNR3+). Receptors were obtained from a human donor in good health. Some clones in this sample may be carry-over from other donors' samples.

CDR3 sequence: CSVESGITETQYF. J is TRBJ2-5 and V is TRBV29-1; checking the TCRdb D call of TRBD2 is not possible without DNA. Per germline, CDR1 SQVTM and CDR2 ANQGSEA. The CDR3 extends over 13 amino acids.

This chain uses TRBV2 with TRBJ2-7. This CDR3 is 14 amino acids long. Germline CDR1 and CDR2: SNHLY and FYNNEI. The CDR3 protein is CASSADMSSYEQYF.

The chain couples TRBV7-6 to TRBJ1-4; the D call from TCRdb, TRBD1, cannot be confirmed without DNA. The CDR3 contains 16 residues. Germline loops: CDR1 SGHVS, CDR2 FNYEAQ. Here the CDR3 reads CASGPWRGPTNEKLFF. The complete variable domain, with remaining parts taken from reference TRBV7-6 and TRBJ1-4, reads GAGVSQSPRYKVTKRGQDVALRCDPISGHVSLYWYRQALGQGPEFLTYFNYEAQQDKSGLPNDRFSAERPEGSISTLTIQRTEQRDSAMYRCASGPWRGPTNEKLFFGSGTQLSVL.